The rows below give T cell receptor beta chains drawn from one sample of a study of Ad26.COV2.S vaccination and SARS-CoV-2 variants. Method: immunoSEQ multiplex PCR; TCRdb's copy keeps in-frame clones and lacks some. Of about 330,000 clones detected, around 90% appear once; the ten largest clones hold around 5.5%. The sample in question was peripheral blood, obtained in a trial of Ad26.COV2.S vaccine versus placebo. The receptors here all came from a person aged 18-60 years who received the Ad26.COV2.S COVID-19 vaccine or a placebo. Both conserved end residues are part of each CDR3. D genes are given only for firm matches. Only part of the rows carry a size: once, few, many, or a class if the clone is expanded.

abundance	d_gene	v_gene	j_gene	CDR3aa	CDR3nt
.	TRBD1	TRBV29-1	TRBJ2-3	CSGTPPLGTGGPDTQYF	TGCAGCGGTACCCCTCCCCTTGGGACAGGGGGGCCAGATACGCAGTATTTT
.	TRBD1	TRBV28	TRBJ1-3	CASTQGARVGNTIYF	TGTGCCAGCACCCAGGGGGCGCGAGTCGGAAACACCATATATTTT
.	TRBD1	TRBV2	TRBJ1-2	CASSLRQGPSSNYGYTF	TGTGCCAGCAGCCTTAGACAGGGGCCCTCCTCTAACTATGGCTACACCTTC
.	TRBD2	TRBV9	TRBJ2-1	CASSVEPAGYNEQFF	TGTGCCAGCAGCGTTGAGCCAGCGGGATACAATGAGCAGTTCTTC
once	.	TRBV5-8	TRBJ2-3	CASSLQDYTQYF	TGTGCCAGCAGCTTACAGGATTATACGCAGTATTTT
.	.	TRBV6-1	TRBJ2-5	CASSEGGGGPETQYF	TGTGCCAGCAGTGAAGGAGGAGGAGGGCCAGAGACCCAGTACTTC
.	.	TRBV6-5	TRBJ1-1	CASSDSLNTEAFF	TGTGCCAGCTCTGACAGCCTTAACACTGAAGCTTTCTTT
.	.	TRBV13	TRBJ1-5	CASSLGEKQPQHF	TGTGCCAGCAGCTTAGGGGAAAAACAGCCCCAGCATTTT
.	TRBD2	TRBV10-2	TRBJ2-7	CASRKGLISSYEQYF	TGCGCCAGCAGGAAGGGACTAATTAGCTCCTACGAGCAGTACTTC
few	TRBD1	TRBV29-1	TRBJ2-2	CSVVVQGSGSTGELFF	TGCAGCGTTGTCGTACAGGGGTCGGGGAGTACCGGGGAGCTGTTTTTT
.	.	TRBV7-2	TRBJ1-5	CASSLVGDQPQHF	TGTGCCAGCAGCTTAGTAGGGGATCAGCCCCAGCATTTT
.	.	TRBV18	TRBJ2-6	CASSPGHSGANVLTF	TGTGCCAGCTCACCCGGGCACTCTGGGGCCAACGTCCTGACTTTC
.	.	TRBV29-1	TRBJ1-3	CSVEPQGEGLRGNTIYF	TGCAGCGTTGAACCCCAGGGAGAAGGTCTGCGGGGAAACACCATATATTTT
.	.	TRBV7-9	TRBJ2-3	CASSPLRGVRTDTQYF	TGTGCCAGCAGCCCTCTTCGTGGGGTACGCACAGATACGCAGTATTTT
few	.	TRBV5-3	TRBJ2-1	CARSSGKDEQFF	TGTGCCAGAAGCTCGGGGAAGGATGAGCAGTTCTTC
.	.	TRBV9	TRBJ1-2	CASSDDGYGYTF	TGTGCCAGCAGCGACGACGGCTATGGCTACACCTTC
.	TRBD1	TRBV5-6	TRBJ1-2	CASRSRDSFYGYTF	TGTGCCAGCAGATCTCGGGACAGTTTTTATGGCTACACCTTC
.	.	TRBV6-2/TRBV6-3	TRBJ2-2	CASSYGESTGELFF	TGTGCCAGCAGTTACGGGGAATCCACCGGGGAGCTGTTTTTT
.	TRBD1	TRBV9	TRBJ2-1	CASSGDRGIYNEQFF	TGTGCCAGCAGCGGGGACAGGGGAATCTACAATGAGCAGTTCTTC
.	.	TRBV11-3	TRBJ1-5	CASSEARGQPQHF	TGTGCCAGCAGCGAGGCGCGGGGACAGCCCCAGCATTTT
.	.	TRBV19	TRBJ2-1	CASSISGPNEQFF	TGTGCCAGTAGTATCTCGGGGCCAAATGAGCAGTTCTTC
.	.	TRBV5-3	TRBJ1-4	CATSYVLPGYDTNEKLFF	TGTGCCACCTCATACGTCCTGCCCGGTTATGATACTAATGAAAAACTGTTTTTT
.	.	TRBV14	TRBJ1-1	CASSQVGGTEAFF	TGTGCCAGCAGCCAAGTGGGTGGAACTGAAGCTTTCTTT
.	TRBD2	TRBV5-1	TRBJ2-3	CARKTSGGLTDTQYF	TGCGCCAGGAAGACTAGCGGGGGCCTCACAGATACGCAGTATTTT
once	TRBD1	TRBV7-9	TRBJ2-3	CASSSRLGTASTDTQYF	TGTGCCAGCAGCTCACGCCTTGGGACAGCCTCCACAGATACGCAGTATTTT
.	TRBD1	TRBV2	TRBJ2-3	CASMAGGDTDTQYF	TGTGCCAGTATGGCAGGGGGAGACACAGATACGCAGTATTTT